This T cell receptor beta chain was documented in a study of blood T cell repertoires in COVID-19. The overall study: COVID-19 samples collected from the United States, Italy and Spain covered acute and convalescent phases. The cDNA or gDNA used as material had been derived from T cells, B-cell-depleted T cells, or PBMCs.

Original processing methods: Reference gene primer amplification gave nucleated cell count estimates. Some clones are missing from TCRdb's copy, which holds only in-frame ones; the method was immunoSEQ multiplex PCR. The V and J calls and clone size come from that table; D and trimming were worked out from the DNA. Seen here are about 280,000 clones, approximately 86% observed once, and the top ten hold around 13%. The CDR3 spans 15 residues. Trimming stripped 4 bases from V and 6 bases from J, with 15 bases between. CDR1 and CDR2 (germline): MGHRA, YSYEKL. The Seattle patients, enrolled during active infection, were followed longitudinally.

This chain uses TRBV4-1 with TRBJ1-4; a possible D gene is TRBD1 (5 bases). The sample taken for sequencing was peripheral blood. This receptor was obtained from a woman aged 70-85 years with COVID-19, enrolled during active disease. CDR3: CASSLQGVIDEKLFF. The CDR3 DNA sequence: TGCGCCAGCAGCCTCCAGGGCGTTATTGATGAAAAACTGTTTTTT.